This T cell receptor beta chain emerged from a study of T cell responses to AZD1222 COVID-19 vaccine. The V end lost 1 base, the J end lost 2 bases, and 11 bases lay between the germline ends. Looked up from germline, CDR1 is SEHNR and CDR2 is FQNEAQ (reference sequence). The CDR3 loop spans 15 amino acids. The repertoire was sequenced with immunoSEQ multiplex PCR; TCRdb's copy has only in-frame clones and lacks some. The top ten clones hold more than 4% of a sample with about 90,000 clones, around 84% of them seen once. This sequence was found in an adult who received the AZD1222 COVID-19 vaccine. The chain is built from TRBV7-9 and TRBJ1-2; D is ambiguous. Sequenced here: peripheral blood, sampled 28 days after the second AZD1222 dose. The CDR3 here is CASSLEEGLNYGYTF. Written as DNA, the CDR3 is TGTGCCAGCAGCTTAGAGGAGGGTCTGAACTATGGCTACACCTTC.